These 7 T cell receptor beta chains were all obtained from the same sample, sequenced in a study of PD-1 blockade in classical Hodgkin lymphoma (dated by TCRdb to about 2020). The time point label, as the study defines it: cycle 4 day 1 (C4D1), after more than five weeks of nivolumab. All trial patients had relapsed after autologous stem cell transplantation, with cohorts A, B and C differing in prior brentuximab vedotin exposure. The library relied on the immunoSEQ multiplex PCR assay. The clones in this table, taken by TCRdb from immuneACCESS, are in-frame only. Not every clone is retained; where verified, under half of the shortfall comes from an unresolved V gene, and the cause of the rest is unknown. The sample table lists roughly 20,000 clones, roughly 72% of them with a count of one. The ten largest clones represent roughly two fifths of the sample. This specimen was peripheral blood mononuclear cells (PBMCs), taken before the fourth cycle of nivolumab. The receptors come from a human donor with classical Hodgkin lymphoma.

This chain links TRBV6-4 with TRBJ1-2; tentatively, D is TRBD1 (5 bases). Trimming cost V 5 bases and J 3 bases, with 10 bases left between them. This CDR3 has 13 residues. Germline V gives CDR1 MRHNA, CDR2 SNTAGT. The CDR3 DNA reads TGTGCCAGCAGTCGGGGGATGTACTATGGCTACACCTTC. Protein sequence: CASSRGMYYGYTF.

On this clone itself: Its ends do not fully match the called genes, so a read error is possible. The chain joins TRBV7-2 to TRBJ2-3; 11 bases map to TRBD2. CDR1 is SGHTA, CDR2 FQGNSA, per germline. This CDR3 is 13 amino acids long. The CDR3 reads CASSQGTSGPNGF. The CDR3, as DNA: TGTGCCAGCAGCCAGGGGACTAGCGGTCCAAACGGGTTT.

V is TRBV27 and J is TRBJ2-4; tentatively, D is TRBD1 or TRBD2 (5 bases each). The V gene lost 2 bases and the J gene lost 4 bases, with 12 bases spanning the gap. Germline V gene lookup returns CDR1 MNHEY and CDR2 SMNVEV (reference sequence). This CDR3 is built from 15 residues. CDR3 amino acids: CASSLRPGPKNIQYF. The CDR3 region has the DNA TGTGCCAGCAGTTTAAGGCCGGGGCCGAAAAACATTCAGTACTTC.

V and J are TRBV5-1 and TRBJ1-1, with D maybe TRBD1 (5 bases). This CDR3 is built from 18 residues. CDR1 SGHRS and CDR2 YFSETQ come from the germline V gene. Trimming stripped 0 bases from V and 0 bases from J, with 18 bases between. DNA for the CDR3: TGCGCCAGCAGCTTGGGGCAGGGCAGGTTCCTTATGAACACTGAAGCTTTCTTT. Amino acids: CASSLGQGRFLMNTEAFF.

The rearrangement links TRBV19 to TRBJ1-4; the match to TRBD1 covers 8 bases. This CDR3 region has 17 residues. V dropped 5 bases and J dropped 0; count of bases not matched to a gene: 8. Germline CDR1 LNHDA, CDR2 SQIVND (reference sequence). The CDR3 region has the DNA TGTGCCAGTAGTTTTGGGACAGGACTTGCAACTAATGAAAAACTGTTTTTT. Its protein is CASSFGTGLATNEKLFF.

This sequence joins TRBV7-9 and TRBJ2-3, with a weak D call TRBD1 (5 bases). This CDR3 comprises 16 residues. V shed 0 bases and J shed 5 bases, with 15 bases lying between them. CDR1 and CDR2 (germline): SEHNR, FQNEAQ (reference sequence). CDR3 region: CASSLATDSFRDTQYF. As DNA, the CDR3 is TGTGCCAGCAGCTTAGCTACCGACAGCTTCCGAGATACGCAGTATTTT.

CDR3 nucleotide sequence: TGTGCCAGCAGTTTAAGGTTGGGCGCAAGCAATCAGCCCCAGCATTTT. Protein sequence: CASSLRLGASNQPQHF. The rearrangement uses TRBV28 and TRBJ1-5; D call uncertain. Germline-derived CDR1 and CDR2 are MDHEN and SYDVKM. V lost 2 bases to trimming and J lost 1 base, with 12 bases between them. This CDR3 comprises 16 residues.